The rows below give T cell receptor beta chains drawn from one sample of a study of PD-L1 blockade in urothelial cancer. Profiling relied on immunoSEQ multiplex PCR, and the TCRdb table lists in-frame clones only, not all of them. The sample lists around 69,000 clones, roughly 90% occurring once. Material: PBMCs, obtained around atezolizumab (anti-PD-L1) treatment. All receptors derive from a woman older than 75 with urothelial cancer. Each CDR3 is given with its conserved first and last residue. Fields, in order: D gene, J gene, clone size, V gene, CDR3 protein, CDR3 DNA. D genes are given only for firm matches. Clone size is stated in some rows and not others, as once, few, many or a class when expanded.

NA	TRBJ1-5	NA	TRBV19	CASSRQNQPQHF	TGTGCCAGTAGTAGACAGAATCAGCCCCAGCATTTT
TRBD2	TRBJ2-7	NA	TRBV9	CASSASGTSALYEQYF	TGTGCCAGCAGCGCGTCCGGGACTAGCGCCCTTTACGAGCAGTACTTC
NA	TRBJ2-2	NA	TRBV15	CATSSDTLPGELFF	TGTGCCACCAGCAGCGACACTTTACCCGGGGAGCTGTTTTTT
NA	TRBJ2-2	NA	TRBV4-2	CASSIRAPGGNTGELFF	TGTGCCAGCAGCATCCGGGCCCCCGGGGGGAACACCGGGGAGCTGTTTTTT
TRBD1	TRBJ1-5	NA	TRBV6-1	CASSRDRDGPQHF	TGTGCCAGCAGTCGGGACAGGGACGGGCCCCAGCATTTT
TRBD2	TRBJ2-1	once	TRBV19	CASSTRTSGAYNEQFF	TGTGCCAGTAGTACCCGGACTAGCGGCGCCTACAATGAGCAGTTCTTC
NA	TRBJ2-4	NA	TRBV7-9	CASTFPGVDIQYF	TGTGCCAGCACCTTCCCGGGGGTGGACATTCAGTACTTC
NA	TRBJ1-5	NA	TRBV19	CASSIVDRRSNQPQHF	TGTGCCAGTAGTATAGTTGACAGAAGGAGCAATCAGCCCCAGCATTTT
NA	TRBJ1-1	once	TRBV9	CASSVGTGTEAFF	TGTGCCAGCAGCGTTGGGACTGGGACTGAAGCTTTCTTT
NA	TRBJ1-3	NA	TRBV4-2	CASRTGNSGNTIYF	TGTGCCAGCAGGACGGGAAACTCTGGAAACACCATATATTTT
TRBD1	TRBJ1-1	NA	TRBV15	CATSVQGVGEAFF	TGTGCCACCAGCGTCCAGGGGGTAGGTGAAGCTTTCTTT
NA	TRBJ2-1	NA	TRBV9	CASSVQRDEQFF	TGTGCCAGCAGCGTGCAACGGGATGAGCAGTTCTTC
NA	TRBJ2-1	NA	TRBV4-1	CASSQVGQNNEQFF	TGCGCCAGCAGCCAAGTCGGACAGAACAATGAGCAGTTCTTC
TRBD1	TRBJ2-2	NA	TRBV6-5	CASSSQPGQTTGELFF	TGTGCCAGCAGTTCTCAACCGGGACAGACCACCGGGGAGCTGTTTTTT
TRBD1	TRBJ1-2	NA	TRBV28	CASSLTGGNYGYTF	TGTGCCAGCAGTTTAACAGGGGGCAACTATGGCTACACCTTC
TRBD1	TRBJ2-1	NA	TRBV7-2	CASSLAGQAYNEQFF	TGTGCCAGCAGCCTTGCGGGACAGGCGTACAATGAGCAGTTCTTC
TRBD1	TRBJ1-5	once	TRBV7-9	CASSPDRGSQHF	TGTGCCAGCAGCCCTGACAGGGGGTCCCAGCATTTT
NA	TRBJ2-7	NA	TRBV29-1	CSVVWGLGEQYF	TGCAGCGTTGTATGGGGGCTTGGCGAGCAGTACTTC
NA	TRBJ2-1	NA	TRBV7-2	CASSLGAGEQFF	TGTGCCAGCAGCTTAGGGGCGGGTGAGCAGTTCTTC
NA	TRBJ2-1	NA	TRBV19	CASSVNSYNEQFF	TGTGCCAGTAGTGTCAACTCCTACAATGAGCAGTTCTTC
NA	TRBJ2-7	NA	TRBV6-1	CASSVSVARVHEQYF	TGTGCCAGCAGTGTCAGTGTGGCGCGGGTCCACGAGCAGTACTTC
TRBD1	TRBJ1-2	NA	TRBV6-5	CASRIGTGNYGYTF	TGTGCCAGCAGGATTGGGACAGGGAACTATGGCTACACCTTC
NA	TRBJ2-1	NA	TRBV4-2	CASSQEGQGRYNEQFF	TGTGCCAGCAGCCAAGAGGGGCAGGGAAGGTACAATGAGCAGTTCTTC
TRBD2	TRBJ2-1	NA	TRBV6-6	CASSLGLAVDEQFF	TGTGCCAGCAGCTTGGGACTAGCGGTCGATGAGCAGTTCTTC
NA	TRBJ2-5	few	TRBV9	CASSKQADKETQYF	TGTGCCAGCAGCAAACAAGCGGATAAAGAGACCCAGTACTTC
TRBD2	TRBJ2-5	NA	TRBV6-1	CASYLKWTSPETQYF	TGTGCCAGCTACCTAAAATGGACTAGCCCAGAGACCCAGTACTTC
TRBD1	TRBJ1-3	NA	TRBV7-8	CASSLAGGPSSGNTIYF	TGTGCCAGCAGCTTGGCAGGGGGTCCAAGCTCTGGAAACACCATATATTTT
TRBD1	TRBJ2-2	NA	TRBV27	CASSLQGASNTGELFF	TGTGCCAGCAGTTTACAGGGGGCAAGTAACACCGGGGAGCTGTTTTTT
NA	TRBJ1-2	NA	TRBV7-9	CASSKDTVNYDGYTF	TGTGCCAGCAGCAAGGACACAGTTAACTATGATGGCTACACCTTC
NA	TRBJ2-3	NA	TRBV11-2	CASSSRDTQYF	TGTGCCAGCAGCTCCCGAGATACGCAGTATTTT